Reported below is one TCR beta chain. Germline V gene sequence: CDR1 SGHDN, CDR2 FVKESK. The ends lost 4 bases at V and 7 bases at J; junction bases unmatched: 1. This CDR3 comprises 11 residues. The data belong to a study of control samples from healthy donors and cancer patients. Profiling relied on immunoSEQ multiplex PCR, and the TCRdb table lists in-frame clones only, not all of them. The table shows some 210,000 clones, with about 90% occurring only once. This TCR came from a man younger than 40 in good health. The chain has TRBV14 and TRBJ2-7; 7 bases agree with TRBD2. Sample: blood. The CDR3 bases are TGTGCCAGCAGCCCGGGAGGAGAGCAGTACTTC. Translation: CASSPGGEQYF.